This T cell receptor beta chain was profiled in a study of blood T cells in healthy people across ages. Whole-study results and caveats: There was a strong correlation between TCR beta diversity and naive T cell percentage.

The CDR3 has 13 residues. J lost 3 bases, V lost 4 bases, and 2 bases had no gene match. The V gene's germline CDR1 is SQVTM and CDR2 ANQGSEA. This clonotype was recorded at least ten times. Its antigen is unidentified. A second about 7 to 12 cycle PCR used barcoded and J-beta primers. Every molecule of cDNA carried a tag from a template-switch adaptor with 12 random nucleotides. Using its own MiXCR run on the 5' RACE reads, TCRdb lists one record per CDR3 protein. The sample lists hundreds of thousands of distinct CDR3 sequences, roughly 50% occurring once. This receptor was identified in a man between 60 and 75 years old in good health. V and J are TRBV29-1 and TRBJ2-7; 11 bases align to TRBD1. What was sequenced was blood. This CDR3 is CSVVGTGGYEQYF. The CDR3 DNA reads TGCAGCGTTGTTGGGACAGGGGGCTACGAGCAGTACTTC.